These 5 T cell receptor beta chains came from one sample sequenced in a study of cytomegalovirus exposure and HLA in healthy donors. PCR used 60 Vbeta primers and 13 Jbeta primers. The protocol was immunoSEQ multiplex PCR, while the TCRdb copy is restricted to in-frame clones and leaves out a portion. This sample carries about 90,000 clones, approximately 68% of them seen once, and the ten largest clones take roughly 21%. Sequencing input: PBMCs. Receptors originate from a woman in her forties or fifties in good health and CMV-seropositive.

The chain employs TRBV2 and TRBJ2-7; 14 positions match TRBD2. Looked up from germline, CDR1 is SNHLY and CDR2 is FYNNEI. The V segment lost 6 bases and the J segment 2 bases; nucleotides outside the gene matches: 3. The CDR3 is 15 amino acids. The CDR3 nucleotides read TGTGCCAGCAGCGGGACTAGCGGGGGTACCTACGAGCAGTACTTC. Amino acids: CASSGTSGGTYEQYF.

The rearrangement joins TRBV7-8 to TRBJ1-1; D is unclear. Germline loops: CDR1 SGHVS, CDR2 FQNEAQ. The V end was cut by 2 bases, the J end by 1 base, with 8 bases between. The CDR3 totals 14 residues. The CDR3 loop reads CASSLFGGNTEAFF. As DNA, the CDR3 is TGTGCCAGCAGCTTATTCGGCGGGAACACTGAAGCTTTCTTT. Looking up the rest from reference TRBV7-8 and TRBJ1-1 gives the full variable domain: GAGVSQSPRYKVAKRGQDVALRCDPISGHVSLFWYQQALGQGPEFLTYFQNEAQLDKSGLPSDRFFAERPEGSVSTLKIQRTQQEDSAVYLCASSLFGGNTEAFFGQGTRLTVV.

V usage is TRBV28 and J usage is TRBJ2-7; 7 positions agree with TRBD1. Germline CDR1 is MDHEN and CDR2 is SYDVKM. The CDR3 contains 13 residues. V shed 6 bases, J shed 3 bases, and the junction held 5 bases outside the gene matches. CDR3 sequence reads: CASRRGQDYEQYF. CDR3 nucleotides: TGTGCCAGCAGGCGAGGACAGGACTACGAGCAGTACTTC.

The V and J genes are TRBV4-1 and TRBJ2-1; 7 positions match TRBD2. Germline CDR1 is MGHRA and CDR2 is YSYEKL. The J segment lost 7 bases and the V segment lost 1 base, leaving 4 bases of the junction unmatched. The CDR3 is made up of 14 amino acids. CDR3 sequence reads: CASSQGLAVNEQFF. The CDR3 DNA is TGCGCCAGCAGCCAAGGGCTAGCGGTGAATGAGCAGTTCTTC.

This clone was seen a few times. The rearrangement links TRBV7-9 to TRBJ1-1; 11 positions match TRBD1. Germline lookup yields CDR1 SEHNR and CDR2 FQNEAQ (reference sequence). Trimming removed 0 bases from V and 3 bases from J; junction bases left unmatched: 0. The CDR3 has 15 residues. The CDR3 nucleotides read TGTGCCAGCAGCTTAGCGGGACAGGGGGACACTGAAGCTTTCTTT. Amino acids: CASSLAGQGDTEAFF.